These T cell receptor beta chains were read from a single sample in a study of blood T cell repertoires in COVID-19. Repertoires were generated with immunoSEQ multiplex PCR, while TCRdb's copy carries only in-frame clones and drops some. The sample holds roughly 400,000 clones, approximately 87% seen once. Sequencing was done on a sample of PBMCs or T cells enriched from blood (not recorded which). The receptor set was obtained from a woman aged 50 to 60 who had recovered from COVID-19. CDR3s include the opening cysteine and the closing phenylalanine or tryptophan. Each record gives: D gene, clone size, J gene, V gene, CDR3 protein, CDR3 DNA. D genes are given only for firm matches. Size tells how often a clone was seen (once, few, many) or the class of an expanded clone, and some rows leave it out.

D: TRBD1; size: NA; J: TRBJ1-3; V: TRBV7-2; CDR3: CASSLAGGYTGNTIYF; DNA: TGTGCCAGCAGCTTAGCAGGGGGCTACACTGGAAACACCATATATTTT
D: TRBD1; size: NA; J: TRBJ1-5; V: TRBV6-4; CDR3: CASSAGQGVQPQHF; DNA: TGTGCCAGCAGTGCCGGGCAGGGGGTTCAGCCCCAGCATTTT
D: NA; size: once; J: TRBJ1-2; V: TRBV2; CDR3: CASSETYRYYGYTF; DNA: TGTGCCAGCAGTGAAACATACCGTTACTATGGCTACACCTTC
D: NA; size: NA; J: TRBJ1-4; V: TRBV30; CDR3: CAWSKRGTEKLFF; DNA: TGTGCCTGGAGTAAGCGGGGTACTGAAAAACTGTTTTTT
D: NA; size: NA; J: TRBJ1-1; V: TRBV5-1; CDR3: CASSLVEHTEAFF; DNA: TGCGCCAGCAGCTTGGTTGAGCATACTGAAGCTTTCTTT
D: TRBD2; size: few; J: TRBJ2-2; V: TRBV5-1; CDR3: CASSPRGGSTGELFF; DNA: TGCGCCAGCAGCCCACGCGGGGGATCGACCGGGGAGCTGTTTTTT
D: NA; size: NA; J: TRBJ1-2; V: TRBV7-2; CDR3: CASSPIQGTYGYTF; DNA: TGTGCCAGCAGCCCGATACAGGGAACCTATGGCTACACCTTC
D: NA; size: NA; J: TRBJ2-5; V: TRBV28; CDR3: CASSLPGAGLRTQYF; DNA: TGTGCCAGCAGTTTACCAGGGGCCGGATTGAGGACCCAGTACTTC
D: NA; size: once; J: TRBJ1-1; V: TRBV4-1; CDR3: CASSQGLGPLEAFF; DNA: TGCGCCAGCAGCCAAGGGTTGGGGCCCCTAGAAGCTTTCTTT
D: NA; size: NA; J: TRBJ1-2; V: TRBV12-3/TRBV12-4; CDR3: CASSLGGVGGYTF; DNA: TGTGCCAGCTCCCTAGGAGGGGTGGGTGGCTACACCTTC
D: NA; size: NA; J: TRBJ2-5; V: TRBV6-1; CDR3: CASSEPSPYAQYF; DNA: TGTGCCAGCAGTGAACCGAGCCCATATGCCCAGTACTTC
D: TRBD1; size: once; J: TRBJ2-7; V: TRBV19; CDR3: CASSSDPKGGSSYEQYF; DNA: TGTGCCAGTAGTTCAGACCCGAAAGGGGGCTCCTCCTACGAGCAGTACTTC
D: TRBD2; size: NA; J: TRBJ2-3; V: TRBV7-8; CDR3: CASSLVGGFTDTQYF; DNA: TGTGCCAGCAGCTTAGTCGGGGGGTTCACAGATACGCAGTATTTT
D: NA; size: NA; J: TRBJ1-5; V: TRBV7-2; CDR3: CASSQRRDQPQHF; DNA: TGTGCCAGCAGCCAACGACGGGATCAGCCCCAGCATTTT
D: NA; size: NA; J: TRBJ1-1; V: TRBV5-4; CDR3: CASSLDRENTEAFF; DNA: TGTGCCAGCAGCTTGGACAGGGAGAATACTGAAGCTTTCTTT
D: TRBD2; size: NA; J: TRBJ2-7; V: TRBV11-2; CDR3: CASSFGLALTYEQYF; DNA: TGTGCCAGCAGCTTCGGACTAGCCTTAACCTACGAGCAGTACTTC
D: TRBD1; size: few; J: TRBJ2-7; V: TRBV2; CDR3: CASSEPDRAPYEQYF; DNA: TGTGCCAGCAGTGAACCAGACAGGGCCCCCTACGAGCAGTACTTC
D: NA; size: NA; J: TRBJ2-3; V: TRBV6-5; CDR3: CASRFTVAETDTQYF; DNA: TGTGCCAGCAGATTCACCGTAGCGGAAACAGATACGCAGTATTTT
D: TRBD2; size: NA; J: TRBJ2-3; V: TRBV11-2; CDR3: CASSLELAGGRSTDTQYF; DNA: TGTGCCAGCAGCTTAGAACTAGCGGGGGGGCGGAGCACAGATACGCAGTATTTT
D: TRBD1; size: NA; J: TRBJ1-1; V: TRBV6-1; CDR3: CASSAPAGPGQATEAFF; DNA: TGTGCCAGCAGTGCCCCCGCCGGACCGGGACAGGCTACTGAAGCTTTCTTT
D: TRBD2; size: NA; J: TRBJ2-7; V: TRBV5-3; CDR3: CARSTRLAGDTYEQYF; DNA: TGTGCCAGAAGCACCCGCCTAGCGGGGGACACCTACGAGCAGTACTTC
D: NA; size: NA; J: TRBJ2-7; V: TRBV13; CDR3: CASSLDGTYEQYF; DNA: TGTGCCAGCAGCTTAGACGGGACCTACGAGCAGTACTTC
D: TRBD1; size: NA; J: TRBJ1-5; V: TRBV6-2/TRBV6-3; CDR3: CASSRAGQGRSNQPQHF; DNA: TGTGCCAGCAGCCGGGCAGGACAGGGTCGAAGCAATCAGCCCCAGCATTTT
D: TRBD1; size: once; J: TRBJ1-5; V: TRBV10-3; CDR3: CAISEGWAVQGDQPQHF; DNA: TGTGCCATCAGTGAAGGCTGGGCAGTACAGGGGGATCAGCCCCAGCATTTT
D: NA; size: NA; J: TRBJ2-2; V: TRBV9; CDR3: CASSVRAGAGELFF; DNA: TGTGCCAGCAGCGTTCGTGCAGGGGCCGGGGAGCTGTTTTTT
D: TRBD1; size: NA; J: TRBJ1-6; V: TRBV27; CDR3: CASSLSGTGNLTPLHF; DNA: TGTGCCAGCAGTTTATCCGGGACAGGGAATCTAACGCCCCTCCACTTT
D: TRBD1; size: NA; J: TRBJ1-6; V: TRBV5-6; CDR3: CASSTFRTGFYNSPLHF; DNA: TGTGCCAGCAGCACCTTTCGGACAGGGTTCTATAATTCACCCCTCCACTTT
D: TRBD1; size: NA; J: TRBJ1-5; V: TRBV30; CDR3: CAYSGMGDRGTYQPQHF; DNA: TGTGCCTATTCAGGTATGGGGGACAGGGGCACATATCAGCCCCAGCATTTT
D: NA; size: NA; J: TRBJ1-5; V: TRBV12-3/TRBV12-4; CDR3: CASSAGLNQPQHF; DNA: TGTGCCAGCAGTGCCGGACTAAATCAGCCCCAGCATTTT
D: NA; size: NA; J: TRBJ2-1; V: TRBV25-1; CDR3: CASSPREGMMSYNEQFF; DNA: TGTGCCAGCAGTCCCCGAGAGGGCATGATGTCCTACAATGAGCAGTTCTTC
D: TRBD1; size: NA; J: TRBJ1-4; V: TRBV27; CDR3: CASRPQGAGEKLFF; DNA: TGTGCCAGCAGGCCGCAGGGGGCGGGTGAAAAACTGTTTTTT
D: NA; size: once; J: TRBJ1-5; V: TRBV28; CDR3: CASSLTGSNQPQHF; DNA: TGTGCCAGCAGTCTCACAGGTAGCAATCAGCCCCAGCATTTT
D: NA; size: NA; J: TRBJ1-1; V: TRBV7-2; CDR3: CASSSSRANTEAFF; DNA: TGTGCCAGCAGCTCGTCCAGGGCCAACACTGAAGCTTTCTTT
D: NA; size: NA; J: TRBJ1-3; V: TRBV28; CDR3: CASSLGGNTIYF; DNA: TGTGCCAGCAGTCTCGGGGGAAACACCATATATTTT
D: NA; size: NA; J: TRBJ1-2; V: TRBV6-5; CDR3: CASATLVGALDGYTF; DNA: TGTGCCAGCGCGACACTCGTTGGCGCCTTGGATGGCTACACCTTC
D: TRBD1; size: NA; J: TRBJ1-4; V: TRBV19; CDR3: CASKGGNRGNEKLFF; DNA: TGTGCCAGTAAAGGGGGAAACAGGGGGAACGAAAAACTGTTTTTT
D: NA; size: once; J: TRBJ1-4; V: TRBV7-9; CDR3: CASSLGPQTNEKLFF; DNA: TGTGCCAGCAGCTTAGGGCCGCAAACTAATGAAAAACTGTTTTTT
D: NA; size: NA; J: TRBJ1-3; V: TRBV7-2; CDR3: CASSPDGSSGNTIYF; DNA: TGTGCCAGCAGCCCCGACGGGAGCTCTGGAAACACCATATATTTT
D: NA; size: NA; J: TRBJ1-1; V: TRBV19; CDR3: CASSIQGTEAFF; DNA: TGTGCCAGTAGTATACAGGGCACTGAAGCTTTCTTT
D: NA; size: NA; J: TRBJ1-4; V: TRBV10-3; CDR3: CAISAIQEAFVEKLFF; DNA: TGTGCCATCAGTGCGATACAAGAGGCCTTTGTAGAAAAACTGTTTTTT
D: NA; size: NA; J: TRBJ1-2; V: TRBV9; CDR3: CASSPGWGDGYTF; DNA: TGTGCCAGCAGCCCAGGGTGGGGGGATGGCTACACCTTC
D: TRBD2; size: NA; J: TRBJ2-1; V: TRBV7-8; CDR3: CASSSPHDSGTSLGVEQFF; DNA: TGTGCCAGCAGCTCACCTCACGACTCCGGGACTAGCTTGGGCGTTGAGCAGTTCTTC
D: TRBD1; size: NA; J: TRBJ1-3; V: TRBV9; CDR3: CASSIRQGAVGNTIYF; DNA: TGTGCCAGCAGCATAAGACAGGGCGCAGTCGGAAACACCATATATTTT
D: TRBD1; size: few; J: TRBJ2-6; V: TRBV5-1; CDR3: CASSPGQEAGANVLTF; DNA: TGCGCCAGCAGCCCAGGACAGGAAGCAGGGGCCAACGTCCTGACTTTC
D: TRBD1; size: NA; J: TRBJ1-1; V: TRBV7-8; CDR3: CASSLRIGDRRTEAFF; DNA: TGTGCCAGCAGCTTAAGGATCGGGGACAGGAGGACTGAAGCTTTCTTT
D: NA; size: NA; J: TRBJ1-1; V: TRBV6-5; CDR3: CASSWGEMNTEAFF; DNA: TGTGCCAGCAGTTGGGGAGAAATGAACACTGAAGCTTTCTTT
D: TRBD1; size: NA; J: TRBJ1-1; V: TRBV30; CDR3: CACDRVHTEAFF; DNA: TGTGCCTGCGACAGGGTGCACACTGAAGCTTTCTTT
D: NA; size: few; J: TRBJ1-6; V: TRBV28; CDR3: CASSGGQWDNSPLHF; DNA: TGTGCCAGCAGTGGTGGACAGTGGGATAATTCACCCCTCCACTTT
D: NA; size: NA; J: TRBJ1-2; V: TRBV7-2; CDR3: CASKEIGADNNYGYTF; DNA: TGTGCCAGCAAGGAGATTGGGGCCGATAATAACTATGGCTACACCTTC
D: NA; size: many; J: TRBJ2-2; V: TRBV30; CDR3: CAWSRGTANTGELFF; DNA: TGTGCCTGGAGCCGCGGGACAGCTAACACCGGGGAGCTGTTTTTT
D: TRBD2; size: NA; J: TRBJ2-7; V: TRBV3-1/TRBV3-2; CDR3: CASSQGSASGVGF; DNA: TGTGCCAGCAGCCAAGGATCGGCTAGCGGGGTGGGCTTC
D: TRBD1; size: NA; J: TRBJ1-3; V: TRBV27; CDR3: CASSPQGALGNTIYF; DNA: TGTGCCAGCAGTCCACAGGGGGCTCTTGGAAACACCATATATTTT
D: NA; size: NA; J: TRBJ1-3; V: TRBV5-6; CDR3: CASSLDGNTIYF; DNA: TGTGCCAGCAGCTTGGACGGGAACACCATATATTTT
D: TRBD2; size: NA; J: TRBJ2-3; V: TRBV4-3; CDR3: CASSQDLAGGGNTQYF; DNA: TGCGCCAGCAGCCAAGACCTAGCGGGGGGTGGAAATACGCAGTATTTT
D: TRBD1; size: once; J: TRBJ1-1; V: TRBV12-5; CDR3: CASGPQQGMNTEAFF; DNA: TGTGCTAGTGGTCCTCAACAGGGGATGAACACTGAAGCTTTCTTT
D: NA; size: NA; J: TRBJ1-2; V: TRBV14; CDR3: CASSQDQGQASTNYGYTF; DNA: TGTGCCAGCAGCCAAGATCAAGGCCAGGCTTCTACTAACTATGGCTACACCTTC
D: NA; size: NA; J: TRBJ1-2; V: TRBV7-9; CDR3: CASSPLVVGPTGGYTF; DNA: TGTGCCAGCAGCCCGCTAGTGGTTGGGCCAACGGGGGGCTACACCTTC
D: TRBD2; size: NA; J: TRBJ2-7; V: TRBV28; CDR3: CASSRIGGSSYEQYF; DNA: TGTGCCAGCAGTAGGATCGGGGGGAGCTCCTACGAGCAGTACTTC
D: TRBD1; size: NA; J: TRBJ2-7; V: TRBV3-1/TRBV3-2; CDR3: CASSQGGGTYEQYF; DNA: TGTGCCAGCAGCCAAGGAGGGGGCACCTACGAGCAGTACTTC